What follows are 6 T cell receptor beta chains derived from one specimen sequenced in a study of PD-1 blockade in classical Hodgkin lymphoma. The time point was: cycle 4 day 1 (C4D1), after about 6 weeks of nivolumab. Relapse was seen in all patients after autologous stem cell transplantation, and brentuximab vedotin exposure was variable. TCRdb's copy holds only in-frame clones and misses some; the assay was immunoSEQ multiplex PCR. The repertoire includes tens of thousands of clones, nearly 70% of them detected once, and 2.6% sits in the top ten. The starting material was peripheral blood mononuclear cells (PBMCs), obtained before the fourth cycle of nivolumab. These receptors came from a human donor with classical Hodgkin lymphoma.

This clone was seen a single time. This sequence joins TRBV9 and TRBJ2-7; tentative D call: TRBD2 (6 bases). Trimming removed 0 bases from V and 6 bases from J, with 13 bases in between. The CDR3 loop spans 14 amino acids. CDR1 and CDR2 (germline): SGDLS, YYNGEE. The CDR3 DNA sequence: TGTGCCAGCAGCGTAGCTGGCGGGGTGGGCGAGCAGTACTTC. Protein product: CASSVAGGVGEQYF.

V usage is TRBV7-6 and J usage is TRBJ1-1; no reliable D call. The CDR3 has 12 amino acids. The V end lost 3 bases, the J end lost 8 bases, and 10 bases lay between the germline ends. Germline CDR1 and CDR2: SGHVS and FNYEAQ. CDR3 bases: TGTGCCAGCAGCTTCGATCACCTGGAAGCTTTCTTT. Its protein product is CASSFDHLEAFF.

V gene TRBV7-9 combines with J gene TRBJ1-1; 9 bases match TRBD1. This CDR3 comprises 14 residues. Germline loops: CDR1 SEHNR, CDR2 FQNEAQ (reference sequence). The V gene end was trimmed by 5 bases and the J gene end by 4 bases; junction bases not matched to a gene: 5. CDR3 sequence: CASSRGQGITEAFF. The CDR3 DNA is TGTGCCAGCAGCAGAGGACAGGGGATCACTGAAGCTTTCTTT.

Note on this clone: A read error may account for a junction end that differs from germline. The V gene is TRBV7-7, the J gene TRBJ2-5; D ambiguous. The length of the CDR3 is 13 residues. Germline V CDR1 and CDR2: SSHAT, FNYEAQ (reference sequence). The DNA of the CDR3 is TGTGCTAGCAGCTTAGCCCAGGTGGAGACCCAGTACTTC. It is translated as CASSLAQVETQYF.

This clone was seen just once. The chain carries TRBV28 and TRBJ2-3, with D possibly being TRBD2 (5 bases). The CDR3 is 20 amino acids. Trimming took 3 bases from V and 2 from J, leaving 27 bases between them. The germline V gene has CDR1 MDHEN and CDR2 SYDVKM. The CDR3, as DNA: TGTGCCAGCAGTTTGTTGGCTCCGGCTCTCGCGGCGGAGGACACAGATACGCAGTATTTT. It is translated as CASSLLAPALAAEDTDTQYF. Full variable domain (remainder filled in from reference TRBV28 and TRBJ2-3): DVKVTQSSRYLVKRTGEKVFLECVQDMDHENMFWYRQDPGLGLRLIYFSYDVKMKEKGDIPEGYSVSREKKERFSLILESASTNQTSMYLCASSLLAPALAAEDTDTQYFGPGTRLTVL.

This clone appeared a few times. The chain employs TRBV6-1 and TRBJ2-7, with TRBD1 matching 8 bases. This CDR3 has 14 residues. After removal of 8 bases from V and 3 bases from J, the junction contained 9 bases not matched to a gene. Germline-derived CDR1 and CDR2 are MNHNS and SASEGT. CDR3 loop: CASAKPGQVYEQYF. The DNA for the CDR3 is TGTGCCAGCGCAAAACCGGGACAGGTCTACGAGCAGTACTTC.